This TCR beta chain was sequenced for a study of Ad26.COV2.S vaccination and SARS-CoV-2 variants. Study-wide background: Doses of Ad26.COV2.S were injected into muscle once or twice, 56 days apart.

The assay was immunoSEQ multiplex PCR, and TCRdb's table has in-frame clones only and misses some. The sample consists of under 550,000 clones, about nine tenths of them appearing once. The germline gives CDR1 SGHTA, CDR2 FQGNSA. CDR3 length: 16 amino acids. V was trimmed by 2 bases and J by 0 bases, leaving 10 bases between them. Described treatment: roughly 20 received Ad26.COV2.S at low or high dose, single or two shots; roughly 5 received placebo; per-sample allocation not given. Day 63 following the first vaccine or placebo injection was when the samples were taken. Donation was by an adult aged 18-55 years who was in Boston.

This sample comprised peripheral blood, obtained in a trial of Ad26.COV2.S vaccine versus placebo. This receptor was taken from a person aged 18 to 65 who received the Ad26.COV2.S COVID-19 vaccine or a placebo. The chain employs TRBV7-2 and TRBJ2-2; D gene uncertain. DNA of the CDR3: TGTGCCAGCAGCTTACTGGCTAACGCGAACACCGGGGAGCTGTTTTTT. Its translation: CASSLLANANTGELFF.